This T cell receptor (beta chain) was retrieved from a study of cytomegalovirus exposure and HLA in healthy donors. This PCR relied on a set of 60 Vbeta primers and 13 Jbeta primers. Clones were read by immunoSEQ multiplex PCR, and TCRdb kept only the in-frame ones, dropping some. The sample consists of around 170,000 clones, about four fifths of them appearing once. Germline V gene sequence: CDR1 SGHTA, CDR2 FQGTGA. The CDR3 covers 16 residues. V was pared by 7 bases and J by 5 bases, with 13 bases of the junction left unmatched. Study-wide results and caveats: Whilst most TCR sequences proved rare, a subset of public TCRs occurred across many donors.

A single count supports this clone. The antigen is not known. The sample consisted of PBMCs. The sequence was collected from a middle-aged man in good health and CMV-seronegative. The chain links TRBV7-3 to TRBJ2-2, with 7 bases lining up with TRBD2. The CDR3: CASTDPGTSDTGELFF. In DNA form, the CDR3 reads TGTGCCAGCACCGACCCCGGCACTAGCGATACCGGGGAGCTGTTTTTT. The whole variable domain, remainder taken from reference TRBV7-3 and TRBJ2-2, is GAGVSQTPSNKVTEKGKYVELRCDPISGHTALYWYRQSLGQGPEFLIYFQGTGAADDSGLPNDRFFAVRPEGSVSTLKIQRTERGDSAVYLCASTDPGTSDTGELFFGEGSRLTVL.